The clone carrying this TCR beta chain was picked up one time. Sequenced by immunoSEQ multiplex PCR; TCRdb stores in-frame clones only, minus some. The table records about 170,000 clones, about four fifths of them present only once. These data come from a study of blood T cell repertoires in COVID-19. The sequence was obtained from a woman over 75 with acute or convalescent COVID-19. Sequencing was done on a sample of peripheral blood.

The CDR3 DNA follows: TGCGCCAGCAGCCAACAGGACGGGGTGGGGTACACTGAAGCTTTCTTT. It encodes CASSQQDGVGYTEAFF. The chain employs TRBV4-3 and TRBJ1-1; D is undetermined. CDR3 size: 16 residues. The V gene's germline CDR1 is LGHNA and CDR2 YSLEER. Trimming removed 2 bases at V and 3 bases at J, with 16 bases between.